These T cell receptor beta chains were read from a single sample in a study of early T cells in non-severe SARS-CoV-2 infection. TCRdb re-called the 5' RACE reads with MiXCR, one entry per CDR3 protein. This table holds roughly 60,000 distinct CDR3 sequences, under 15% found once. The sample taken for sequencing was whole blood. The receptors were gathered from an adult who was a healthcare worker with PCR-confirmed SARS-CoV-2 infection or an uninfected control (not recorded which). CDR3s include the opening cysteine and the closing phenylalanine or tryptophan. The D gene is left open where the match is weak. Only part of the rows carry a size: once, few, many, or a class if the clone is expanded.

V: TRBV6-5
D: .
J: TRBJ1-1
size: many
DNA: TGTGCCAGCAGTTACAGACGGATGAACACTGAAGCTTTCTTT
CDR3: CASSYRRMNTEAFF

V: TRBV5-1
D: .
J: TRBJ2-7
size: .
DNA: TGCGCCAGCAGCTATGGGGGCACGGACGAGCAGTACTTC
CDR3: CASSYGGTDEQYF

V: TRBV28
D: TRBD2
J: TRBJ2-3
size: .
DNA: TGTGCCAGCACCCAAAGACTAGCGGGGGCCGGAGATACGCAGTATTTT
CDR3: CASTQRLAGAGDTQYF

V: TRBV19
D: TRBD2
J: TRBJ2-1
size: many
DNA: TGTGCCAGTAGTATCGTCAGCGGGGGTCTCTACAATGAGCAGTTCTTC
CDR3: CASSIVSGGLYNEQFF

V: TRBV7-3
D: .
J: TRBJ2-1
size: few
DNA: TGTGCCAGCAGCTTAATGCCAGGCTCCTACAATGAGCAGTTCTTC
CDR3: CASSLMPGSYNEQFF

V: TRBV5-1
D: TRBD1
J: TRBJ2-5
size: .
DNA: TGCGCCAGCAGCATGACAGGGCCGGTACAAGAGACCCAGTACTTC
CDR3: CASSMTGPVQETQYF

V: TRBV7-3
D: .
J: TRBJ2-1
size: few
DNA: TGTGCCAGCAGCTTAACGACAGGCCAGCAGTTCTTC
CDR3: CASSLTTGQQFF

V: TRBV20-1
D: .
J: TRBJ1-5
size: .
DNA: TGCAGTGCTAGAGCCCCCCTGAGGGGGAATCAGCCCCAGCATTTT
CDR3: CSARAPLRGNQPQHF

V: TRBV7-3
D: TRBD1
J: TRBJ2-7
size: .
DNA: TGTGCCAGCAGCTACCGAGGGACAGGGGTTGTCAGCGAGCAGTACTTC
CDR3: CASSYRGTGVVSEQYF

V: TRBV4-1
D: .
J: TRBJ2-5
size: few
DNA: TGCGCCAGCAGCCAAGATCCCTCCCATGTGGAGACCCAGTACTTC
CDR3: CASSQDPSHVETQYF

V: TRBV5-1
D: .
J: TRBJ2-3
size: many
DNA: TGCGCCAGCAGCGTGGGGGCAGGTACAGATACGCAGTATTTT
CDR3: CASSVGAGTDTQYF

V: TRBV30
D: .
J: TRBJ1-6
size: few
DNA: TGTGCCTGGAGGGGAACAGGGAACTATAATTCACCCCTCCACTTT
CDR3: CAWRGTGNYNSPLHF

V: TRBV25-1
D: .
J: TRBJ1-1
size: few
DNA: TGTGCCAGCTGGGGAGGGGCGGCTGAAGCTTTCTTT
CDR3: CASWGGAAEAFF

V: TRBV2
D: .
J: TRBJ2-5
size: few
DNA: TGTGCCAGCAATCGTGGTTTCCAAGAGACCCAGTACTTC
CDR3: CASNRGFQETQYF

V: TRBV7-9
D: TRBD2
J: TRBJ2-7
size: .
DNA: TGTGCCAGCAGCTCCAGCGGGGGCCTTTCCTACGAGCAGTACTTC
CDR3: CASSSSGGLSYEQYF

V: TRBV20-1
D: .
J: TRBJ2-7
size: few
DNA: TGCAGTGCTAGAGATCTCTCGGGGGTGGGGTACGAGCAGTACTTC
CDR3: CSARDLSGVGYEQYF

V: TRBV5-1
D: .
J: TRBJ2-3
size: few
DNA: TGCGCCAGCAGCTCCGCGGGGAGCTCAGATACGCAGTATTTT
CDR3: CASSSAGSSDTQYF

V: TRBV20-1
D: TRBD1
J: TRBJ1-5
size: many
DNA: TGCAGTGCTAGGACAGGGGCTGCGGGCAATCAGCCCCAGCATTTT
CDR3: CSARTGAAGNQPQHF

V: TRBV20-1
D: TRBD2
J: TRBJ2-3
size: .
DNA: TGCAGTGCCGCCGGGACTAGCGGGGAAAAAGATACGCAGTATTTT
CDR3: CSAAGTSGEKDTQYF